A selection of T cell receptor beta chains follows, all from one sample in a study of shared clonotypes between healthy human individuals. The repertoire was sequenced with immunoSEQ multiplex PCR; TCRdb's copy has only in-frame clones and lacks some. The sample has around 2,000,000 clones; approximately 94% are singletons. The sequenced sample consisted of naive CD8+ T cells sorted from blood. All receptors derive from a man younger than 30 in good health. Both conserved end residues are part of each CDR3. A D gene is named only where the DNA matches it firmly. The listing skips clone size in some rows; elsewhere it reads once, few, many or a size class.

CDR3nt | CDR3aa | abundance | v_gene | d_gene | j_gene
TGTGCCAGCAGCTTAGGCGTTTCTAGCACAGATACGCAGTATTTT | CASSLGVSSTDTQYF | . | TRBV7-3 | . | TRBJ2-3
TGTGCCAGCAGCTCCCCAAGGGGACAGATAGGGCAGCCCCAGCATTTT | CASSSPRGQIGQPQHF | once | TRBV7-2 | TRBD1 | TRBJ1-5
TGTGCCAGCAGCACCCGGGACTCGCTTCCCCGGGAGACCCAGTACTTC | CASSTRDSLPRETQYF | . | TRBV13 | . | TRBJ2-5
TGTGCCAGCAGCTTAACTGCGGCGGACCAAGAGACCCAGTACTTC | CASSLTAADQETQYF | . | TRBV11-2 | . | TRBJ2-5
TGTGCCAGCAGCCCTTGGACAGGGGATACGCAGTATTTT | CASSPWTGDTQYF | once | TRBV7-9 | TRBD1 | TRBJ2-3
TGTGCCACCAGCAGTAGTTTAAAACTGTTTTTT | CATSSSLKLFF | . | TRBV15 | . | TRBJ1-4
TGTGCCAGCAGCTTTGGAGGGCCTGAAGCTTTCTTT | CASSFGGPEAFF | once | TRBV5-6 | . | TRBJ1-1
TGTGCCAGCAGTTTAGCCCCGACAGCCTCCTATGGCTACACCTTC | CASSLAPTASYGYTF | . | TRBV28 | . | TRBJ1-2
TGCGCCAGCAGCCAAGAAAACACTTACAATGAGCAGTTCTTC | CASSQENTYNEQFF | . | TRBV4-1 | . | TRBJ2-1
TGCGCCAGCAGCCGGAACATGGGGCCGCGCGATGGCTACACCTTC | CASSRNMGPRDGYTF | . | TRBV4-3 | . | TRBJ1-2
TGTGCCACCCTCAAGGTGGAGCTAACCAAGCAGGGAAATGAGCAGTTCTTC | CATLKVELTKQGNEQFF | . | TRBV28 | . | TRBJ2-1
TGTGCCAGCAGCTTTGGACTAGCGGGAGTTGAGCAGTTCTTC | CASSFGLAGVEQFF | . | TRBV5-4 | TRBD2 | TRBJ2-1
TGTGCCAGCAGTGGGTTCGACAGGGGCCTGTACAATGAGCAGTTCTTC | CASSGFDRGLYNEQFF | . | TRBV6-1 | TRBD1 | TRBJ2-1
TGTGCCAGCTCCGCAGTGGTCGGCGGTGAACCCCTCCACTTT | CASSAVVGGEPLHF | . | TRBV7-6 | . | TRBJ1-6
TGTGCCATCAGATACACAGATACGCAGTATTTT | CAIRYTDTQYF | . | TRBV10-3 | . | TRBJ2-3
TGTGCCTGGACCTCAGGAGGGGCCTATAATTCACCCCTCCACTTT | CAWTSGGAYNSPLHF | . | TRBV30 | . | TRBJ1-6
TGTGCCAGCAGCTTAAGCAGGCAGACCAGCTCCTACGAGCAGTACTTC | CASSLSRQTSSYEQYF | . | TRBV7-9 | . | TRBJ2-7
TGTGCCAGCATGGAAATAGCGGGAGAGTTAGAGACCCAGTACTTC | CASMEIAGELETQYF | . | TRBV5-4 | TRBD2 | TRBJ2-5
TGTGCCAGCAGTGAAGCGCGTGGATTCTATGGCTACACCTTC | CASSEARGFYGYTF | . | TRBV6-1 | . | TRBJ1-2
TGTGCCAGCAGCCAAACTCGGGCTCGGGGAAGGGGAACTGGGGGCTACACCTTC | CASSQTRARGRGTGGYTF | . | TRBV28 | . | TRBJ1-2
TGTGCCAGCAGTGAATTAGGGGTCAATGAGCAGTTCTTC | CASSELGVNEQFF | . | TRBV25-1 | . | TRBJ2-1
TGTGCCAGCAGTGAAGGGACAGGGGGATACCAAGAGACCCAGTACTTC | CASSEGTGGYQETQYF | . | TRBV2 | TRBD1 | TRBJ2-5
TGTGCCAGCAGCTTACATGGATGGTTGGGCAATCAGCCCCAGCATTTT | CASSLHGWLGNQPQHF | . | TRBV7-2 | . | TRBJ1-5
TGTGCCAGCAGTTTATCGACTAGTCACAGAAGGGGCACTGAAGCTTTCTTT | CASSLSTSHRRGTEAFF | . | TRBV27 | . | TRBJ1-1
TGTGCCAGCACCCATCTGGGCCTCACTGAAGCTTTCTTT | CASTHLGLTEAFF | once | TRBV6-6 | . | TRBJ1-1
TGCAGCGCCGGGAATGGGGAAGGGATCCCAAATGAGCAGTTCTTC | CSAGNGEGIPNEQFF | once | TRBV29-1 | . | TRBJ2-1
TGTGCCATCAGTCTGGAAAAGGAGGAGCTGTTTTTT | CAISLEKEELFF | . | TRBV10-3 | . | TRBJ2-2
TGTGCCAGCTCCGGACAGGATGGTTCCTACGAGCAGTACTTC | CASSGQDGSYEQYF | . | TRBV2 | TRBD1 | TRBJ2-7
TGTGCCAGCAGCTTTTCGGGGGGTGGCGCAGATACGCAGTATTTT | CASSFSGGGADTQYF | . | TRBV7-3 | TRBD2 | TRBJ2-3
TGTGCCAGCAGAGAGGACAAGGCAGCGGGCTACGAGCAGTACTTC | CASREDKAAGYEQYF | . | TRBV2 | . | TRBJ2-7
TGCAGCGTACGACAGGGGACGTCGAACATTCAGTACTTC | CSVRQGTSNIQYF | . | TRBV29-1 | TRBD1 | TRBJ2-4
TGCGCCAGCAGCTCACGACACCTCGGGTCCGTATCTAGCACAGATACGCAGTATTTT | CASSSRHLGSVSSTDTQYF | . | TRBV5-1 | . | TRBJ2-3
TGTGCCAGCAGCTTAGCGGGAGGGACAGATACGCAGTATTTT | CASSLAGGTDTQYF | . | TRBV7-8 | TRBD2 | TRBJ2-3
TGTGCCAGCAGAGGACTAGCGGGGACCTACGAGCAGTACTTC | CASRGLAGTYEQYF | . | TRBV28 | TRBD2 | TRBJ2-7
TGTGCCAGCAGCTCAGCTCTAGGGGGCGCGAATGCCGAAGCTTTCTTT | CASSSALGGANAEAFF | . | TRBV7-8 | TRBD1 | TRBJ1-1
TGTGCCAGCAGTTTGGGGGGGTTCTACGAGCAGTACTTC | CASSLGGFYEQYF | . | TRBV27 | TRBD2 | TRBJ2-7
TGTGCCAGTTCGGGGGGACAGGGAATGAACACTGAAGCTTTCTTT | CASSGGQGMNTEAFF | . | TRBV5-4 | TRBD1 | TRBJ1-1
TGTGCCAGCAGGGTTCCTAGCACAGATACGCAGTATTTT | CASRVPSTDTQYF | . | TRBV27 | . | TRBJ2-3
TGTGCCAGCAGCTTAGGGAGCGGGGGGGCGAGAGAGCAGTACTTC | CASSLGSGGAREQYF | . | TRBV7-8 | TRBD2 | TRBJ2-7
TGCGCCACCTCGTCGGGGGCCTATGAGCAGTTCTTC | CATSSGAYEQFF | . | TRBV10-2 | . | TRBJ2-1
TGTGCCACCAGCAGAGAAGACGGTCTCGCAGGGGGCTTTGGTACGCAGTATTTT | CATSREDGLAGGFGTQYF | . | TRBV15 | TRBD1 | TRBJ2-3
TGCGCCAGCAGCCCCGACGGTGTGGTAGCGGAGGGTTTCACAGATACGCAGTATTTT | CASSPDGVVAEGFTDTQYF | once | TRBV4-1 | . | TRBJ2-3
TGCGCCAGCAGTACCGGGACAGGGGACACTGAAGCTTTCTTT | CASSTGTGDTEAFF | . | TRBV5-1 | TRBD1 | TRBJ1-1
TGCGCCAGCAGCCCCAGCAAGTATAATTCACCCCTCCACTTT | CASSPSKYNSPLHF | . | TRBV4-1 | . | TRBJ1-6
TGTGCCAGCTGCTGGGACAGCATGAACACTGAAGCTTTCTTT | CASCWDSMNTEAFF | . | TRBV28 | TRBD1 | TRBJ1-1
TGTGCCAGCAGCTTAGTTGGAGGGGTGGGGACCCAGTACTTC | CASSLVGGVGTQYF | . | TRBV11-2 | . | TRBJ2-5
TGTGCCAGCAGTTTAGAGCGGGGAGTGGTGTACGAGCAGTACTTC | CASSLERGVVYEQYF | . | TRBV6-5 | TRBD2 | TRBJ2-7
TGTGCCAGCAGCCCCACGACTAGCAACGAGCAGTACTTC | CASSPTTSNEQYF | once | TRBV7-9 | TRBD2 | TRBJ2-7
TGTGCCAGCAGCCCCACTAGCGGGGGGGCCATCTATGAGCAGTTCTTC | CASSPTSGGAIYEQFF | . | TRBV7-9 | TRBD2 | TRBJ2-1
TGCGCCAGCAGCTTATCGGGACACACGAACACTGAAGCTTTCTTT | CASSLSGHTNTEAFF | . | TRBV5-1 | . | TRBJ1-1
TGCGCCAGCAGCCAAGAAGGGACTAGCGGGAGGGCCTGGGATGAGCAGTTCTTC | CASSQEGTSGRAWDEQFF | . | TRBV4-3 | TRBD2 | TRBJ2-1